This T cell receptor (beta chain) was observed in a study of T-cell reconstitution after alpha-beta-depleted transplantation in children. Study-wide points: Expanded clones from the graft, numbering several hundred, reportedly supplied alpha-beta T cells about two months after transplant. Newly generated T cells supplied most T-cell counts and diversity one year post-transplant. Recipient T cells and thymic progenitors that survived were the source of the high TCRbeta diversity seen at day 60 in some patients.

Ten or more counts support this clonotype. As yet, its antigen is unknown. The CDR3 totals 14 residues. Trimming stripped 2 bases from V and 1 base from J, with 8 bases between. Germline CDR1 is SNHLY and CDR2 is FYNNEI. Molecular barcoding with unique molecular identifiers was used for the TCRbeta library. TCRdb re-called the PCR reads through MiXCR, storing one row per CDR3 protein. This sample carries approximately 500,000 distinct CDR3 sequences, approximately 10% of them seen once, and the ten largest clones take around 2%. This TCR was recovered from a child aged 2 to 15 with inherited bone marrow failure, due to receive a stem cell transplant. The material sequenced was PBMCs, taken before TCRalphabeta/CD19-depleted stem cell transplant. This rearrangement joins TRBV2 to TRBJ2-5; D is unresolved. The CDR3 nucleotides are TGTGCCAGCAGTGAACGGGCCTTCCAAGAGACCCAGTACTTC. Amino acid sequence: CASSERAFQETQYF.